The 25 T cell receptor beta chains reported below all come from one sample, sequenced in a study of neurological immune-mediated disorders. A single record per CDR3 protein comes from TCRdb applying MiXCR to the 5' RACE reads. In the table there are more than 40,000 distinct CDR3 sequences, roughly 13% of which are singletons. Time point of the sample: longitudinal time-point 3. Sequencing was done on a sample of PBMCs. The source is a male donor with HTLV-1-associated myelopathy (HAM/TSP).

This rearrangement joins TRBV10-3 to TRBJ2-3; D gene uncertain. The germline V gene encodes CDR1 ENHRY and CDR2 SYGVKD. The CDR3 consists of 13 residues. Trimming left V 0 bases short and J 0 bases short, with 1 base between. The CDR3: CAISESSTDTQYF. CDR3 DNA: TGTGCCATCAGTGAGTCTAGCACAGATACGCAGTATTTT.

As for this clonotype: This may be a read error: a much more frequent sequence differs by one nucleotide. The V gene is TRBV7-9, the J gene TRBJ2-3; D might be TRBD1 or TRBD2, each matching 5 bases. Looked up from germline, CDR1 is SEHNR and CDR2 is FQNEAQ (reference sequence). CDR3 length equals 15 residues. The CDR3 reads CVSSPEDTSTDTQYF. Written as DNA, the CDR3 is TGTGTCAGCAGCCCGGAGGACACTAGCACAGATACGCAGTATTTT.

This clonotype appeared many times. The genes are TRBV7-9 and TRBJ2-7; D is uncertain. The germline V and J ends were trimmed by 8 bases and 0 bases, with 11 bases remaining between them. CDR1 is SEHNR, CDR2 FQNEAQ, per germline (reference sequence). This CDR3 region has 13 residues. CDR3 sequence (DNA): TGTGCCAGCTCGGGCCAAAGCTCCTACGAGCAGTACTTC. Its protein product is CASSGQSSYEQYF.

This clonotype has ten or more counts. The chain carries TRBV20-1 and TRBJ2-5; the D is unclear. V lost 4 bases to trimming and J lost 5 bases, with 17 bases between them. CDR1 and CDR2 from the germline V gene are DFQATT and SNEGSKA (reference sequence). The CDR3 covers 14 residues. CDR3 nucleotides: TGCAGTGCTACTACGACATCCAGCGTCGAGACCCAGTACTTC. This encodes CSATTTSSVETQYF.

This clonotype has a count of ten or more. The chain couples TRBV7-9 to TRBJ1-2; TRBD1 aligns across 7 bases. This CDR3 contains 14 residues. CDR1 and CDR2 (germline): SEHNR, FQNEAQ (reference sequence). V shed 5 bases and J 5 bases; nucleotides not matched to a gene: 8. As DNA, the CDR3 is TGTGCCAGCAGCAATCCGGGACAGCCTTATGGCTACACCTTC. Residues: CASSNPGQPYGYTF.

Ten or more counts support this clonotype. This sequence joins TRBV3-1 and TRBJ2-7; no firm D call. This CDR3 contains 12 residues. V was pared by 1 base and J by 4 bases, with 5 bases between. Per germline, CDR1 LGHDT and CDR2 YNNKEL (reference sequence). CDR3: CASSQVGYEQYF. The CDR3 DNA sequence: TGTGCCAGCAGCCAAGTTGGGTACGAGCAGTACTTC.

This clonotype was seen repeatedly, ten times or more. V gene TRBV11-3 combines with J gene TRBJ2-2, with D maybe TRBD2 (6 bases). V shed 5 bases and J shed 10 bases, with 20 bases lying between them. Per germline, CDR1 SGHNT and CDR2 YENEEA. This CDR3 has 15 residues. The DNA of the CDR3 is TGTGCCAGCAGCGTCGACGGGACTCCGGTTTCGGAGCTGTTTTTT. Its translation is CASSVDGTPVSELFF.

This clonotype was seen repeatedly, ten times or more. V is TRBV5-1 and J is TRBJ2-4; TRBD1 matches 7 bases. V lost 4 bases, J lost 4 bases, and 14 bases stayed unmatched. Germline V CDR1 and CDR2: SGHRS, YFSETQ. The CDR3 is 17 amino acids. Here the CDR3 DNA reads TGCGCCAGCAGCCTGTCGCTGGGACCGGGACAGAAAAACATTCAGTACTTC. This codes for CASSLSLGPGQKNIQYF.

Many counts were recorded for this clonotype. V gene TRBV5-4 combines with J gene TRBJ2-1; TRBD1 aligns across 11 bases. Germline assignment: CDR1 SGHNT and CDR2 YYREEE (reference sequence). This CDR3 is 15 amino acids long. V shed 0 bases, J shed 7 bases, and the junction held 3 bases outside the gene matches. In nucleotides, the CDR3 is TGTGCCAGCAGCTTGGCCGGGACAGGGGGAAATGAGCAGTTCTTC. Amino acid sequence: CASSLAGTGGNEQFF.

This clonotype was seen repeatedly, ten times or more. The chain's CDR3 is CASSPATGRSSETQYF. CDR3 bases: TGTGCCAGCTCACCAGCCACAGGGAGGTCCTCAGAGACCCAGTACTTC. The chain employs TRBV18 and TRBJ2-5, with D perhaps matching TRBD1 or TRBD2 (6 bases each). Germline V gene lookup returns CDR1 KGHSH and CDR2 LQKENI. V shed 2 bases and J shed 4 bases, with 17 bases lying between them. The CDR3 consists of 16 residues.

There are many counts of this clonotype. This sequence joins TRBV20-1 and TRBJ2-2; 8 positions agree with TRBD1. This CDR3 is built from 15 residues. V trimming: 0 bases; J trimming: 4 bases; junction bases outside the gene matches: 4. The germline V gene encodes CDR1 DFQATT and CDR2 SNEGSKA (reference sequence). The CDR3 coding sequence is TGCAGTGCTAGAGATCAGGGGGCGGGCACCGGGGAGCTGTTTTTT. This translates into CSARDQGAGTGELFF.

This clonotype has ten or more counts. The chain is built from TRBV20-1 and TRBJ2-5; D might be TRBD1 or TRBD2, each matching 6 bases. There are 15 residues in the CDR3. V was trimmed by 0 bases and J by 5 bases, leaving 16 bases between them. Germline V lookup: CDR1 DFQATT, CDR2 SNEGSKA (reference sequence). The chain's CDR3 is CSARDYGGAGETQYF. For the CDR3, the DNA is TGCAGTGCTAGAGATTACGGGGGCGCAGGGGAGACCCAGTACTTC.

This clonotype was found a few times. This sequence joins TRBV7-9 and TRBJ2-2; D perhaps matches TRBD1 (6 bases). CDR3 size: 16 residues. Trimming took off 4 bases at V and 0 bases at J, with 12 bases between the two ends. Germline CDR1 is SEHNR and CDR2 is FQNEAQ (reference sequence). DNA for the CDR3: TGTGCCAGCAGCTACGTCCGGACAGCGAACACCGGGGAGCTGTTTTTT. It specifies CASSYVRTANTGELFF.

This clonotype was counted ten times or more. The rearrangement joins TRBV5-5 to TRBJ1-2; TRBD1 agrees at 8 bases. Per the germline V gene, CDR1 is SGHKS and CDR2 is YYEKEE (reference sequence). The CDR3 consists of 14 residues. J lost 6 bases, V lost 3 bases, and 7 bases had no gene match. CDR3 region: CASSSGQGWDGYTF. CDR3 DNA: TGTGCCAGCAGCTCCGGACAGGGTTGGGATGGCTACACCTTC. The full variable domain, with the rest looked up from reference TRBV5-5 and TRBJ1-2, is DAGVTQSPTHLIKTRGQQVTLRCSPISGHKSVSWYQQVLGQGPQFIFQYYEKEERGRGNFPDRFSARQFPNYSSELNVNALLLGDSALYLCASSSGQGWDGYTFGSGTRLTVV.

At least ten counts were recorded for this clonotype. The V gene is TRBV20-1, the J gene TRBJ2-1; a weak D match, TRBD1 (5 bases). Germline V gene sequence: CDR1 DFQATT, CDR2 SNEGSKA (reference sequence). V was shortened by 7 bases and J by 5 bases, with 15 bases between the two germline ends. CDR3 size: 13 residues. In DNA form, the CDR3 reads TGCAGTGGACAGCTTTACGACCACAATGAGCAGTTCTTC. Its translation: CSGQLYDHNEQFF.

The table lists this clonotype with many counts. V and J are TRBV20-1 and TRBJ2-7, with TRBD2 matching 10 bases. With V trimmed by 5 bases and J by 1 base, 2 bases remained unmatched. Per the germline V gene, CDR1 is DFQATT and CDR2 is SNEGSKA (reference sequence). The CDR3 is 13 residues long. The CDR3 is CSAGLAESYEQYF. The CDR3 DNA reads as TGCAGTGCTGGACTAGCGGAATCCTACGAGCAGTACTTC.

This clonotype has a count of ten or more. The chain recombines TRBV15 with TRBJ1-2; weak D call: TRBD1 (5 bases). Trimming took 2 bases from V and 7 from J, leaving 11 bases between them. Germline V gives CDR1 LNHNV, CDR2 YYDKDF (reference sequence). The CDR3 is 13 amino acids. This CDR3 is CATSRPSGSGYTF. DNA for the CDR3: TGTGCCACCAGCAGACCCTCAGGGAGTGGCTACACCTTC. Variable domain in full (rest from reference TRBV15 and TRBJ1-2): DAMVIQNPRYQVTQFGKPVTLSCSQTLNHNVMYWYQQKSSQAPKLLFHYYDKDFNNEADTPDNFQSRRPNTSFCFLDIRSPGLGDTAMYLCATSRPSGSGYTFGSGTRLTVV.

This clonotype showed up many times. The V and J genes are TRBV7-2 and TRBJ1-2, with 9 nucleotides matching TRBD1. Germline V gene lookup returns CDR1 SGHTA and CDR2 FQGNSA. V dropped 5 bases and J dropped 4; count of bases not matched to a gene: 5. The CDR3 consists of 14 residues. Here the CDR3 DNA reads TGTGCCAGCAGCCAACAGGGGGCCTTCTATGGCTACACCTTC. Translation: CASSQQGAFYGYTF.

This clonotype was counted only a few times. The rearrangement uses TRBV10-2 and TRBJ1-4; 8 bases are shared with TRBD1. CDR1 is WSHSY and CDR2 is SAAADI in the germline V gene. V was pared by 6 bases and J by 8 bases, with 5 bases of the junction left unmatched. The CDR3 is made up of 13 amino acids. Written as DNA, the CDR3 is TGCGCCAGCAGGGACAGGGTAGAAGAAAAACTGTTTTTT. It specifies CASRDRVEEKLFF.

This clonotype has a count of ten or more. The CDR3 nucleotides read TGTGCCAGCAGCAAAGGTTACAATGAGCAGTTCTTC. Translating gives CASSKGYNEQFF. V gene TRBV7-8 combines with J gene TRBJ2-1; D remains unclear. Germline V gives CDR1 SGHVS, CDR2 FQNEAQ. The V gene lost 5 bases and the J gene lost 4 bases, with 6 bases spanning the gap. This CDR3 has 12 residues.

This clonotype showed up many times. The chain joins TRBV28 to TRBJ1-4; 9 nucleotides line up with TRBD1. V shed 5 bases and J 17 bases; nucleotides not matched to a gene: 12. The CDR3 totals 13 residues. Looked up from germline, CDR1 is MDHEN and CDR2 is SYDVKM. The CDR3 sequence is CASSTGQGRSCFF. CDR3 DNA sequence: TGTGCCAGCAGTACCGGACAGGGGCGAAGTTGCTTTTTT.

This clonotype was counted many times. The chain carries TRBV7-2 and TRBJ1-4, with 7 bases identical to TRBD1. The length of the CDR3 is 14 residues. J gave up 7 bases and V 4 bases, and 6 bases lay outside the gene matches. CDR1 and CDR2 (germline): SGHTA, FQGNSA. The CDR3, as DNA: TGTGCCAGCAGCTCCAACAGGGGTACTGAAAAACTGTTTTTT. Protein product: CASSSNRGTEKLFF.

This clonotype was detected ten times or more. The rearrangement links TRBV5-1 to TRBJ2-7, with D hard to call. The V and J ends lost 4 bases and 0 bases respectively, with 11 bases between them. The CDR3 covers 14 residues. The V gene's germline CDR1 is SGHRS and CDR2 YFSETQ. The CDR3 region is CASSLEAPSYEQYF. DNA for the CDR3: TGCGCCAGCAGCCTGGAAGCCCCCTCCTACGAGCAGTACTTC.

This clonotype appeared many times. The chain joins TRBV7-9 to TRBJ1-1, with D unresolved. CDR3 length: 15 amino acids. Per the germline V gene, CDR1 is SEHNR and CDR2 is FQNEAQ (reference sequence). V was cut by 0 bases and J by 1 base, with 9 bases left in between. Here the CDR3 DNA reads TGTGCCAGCAGCTTAGCGGGCGGCCCGAACACTGAAGCTTTCTTT. Its translation: CASSLAGGPNTEAFF.

This clonotype was detected ten times or more. The chain has TRBV12-3 or TRBV12-4 and TRBJ1-2, with 9 bases aligning to TRBD1. The length of the CDR3 is 14 residues. V was clipped by 5 bases and J by 3 bases; unmatched bases: 4. CDR3: CASSIQGAYYGYTF. The CDR3 nucleotides are TGTGCCAGCAGTATACAGGGGGCCTACTATGGCTACACCTTC.